This T cell receptor (beta chain) was identified during a study of blood T cell repertoires in COVID-19. About the research overall: COVID-19 samples, acute and convalescent, were from the United States, Italy and Spain. PBMCs, B-cell-depleted T cells, or T cells were the source of the cDNA or gDNA that made up the material.

CDR1 is MNHNS, CDR2 SASEGT, per germline. The CDR3 spans 15 residues. V shed 1 base, J shed 7 bases, and the junction held 9 bases outside the gene matches. As handled by the study authors: Amplified reference gene primers provided the basis for estimating nucleated cell counts. Clones were read by immunoSEQ multiplex PCR, and TCRdb kept only the in-frame ones, dropping some. The V and J calls and clone size come from that table; D and trimming were worked out from the DNA. The sample carries 150,000 to 180,000 clones, roughly 80% recorded once. The sequenced sample was peripheral blood. This chain uses TRBV6-1 with TRBJ1-2, with TRBD1 identical over 7 bases. The TCR was taken from a man in his sixties with acute or convalescent COVID-19. The CDR3 protein is CASSEVTGAGGGYTF. CDR3 bases: TGTGCCAGCAGTGAAGTAACAGGGGCGGGCGGTGGCTACACCTTC.